The 6 T cell receptor beta chains below were found in one sample sequenced in a study of cytomegalovirus exposure and HLA in healthy donors. Measured with immunoSEQ multiplex PCR; TCRdb has only the in-frame clones, and not every one. Of tens of thousands of clones detected, more than 85% appear once; the ten largest clones hold approximately 1.7%. The sample comprised PBMCs. Every receptor here comes from a woman between 18 and 30 years old in good health and CMV-seronegative.

V gene TRBV9 combines with J gene TRBJ1-2; possibly TRBD1 for D (6 bases). The CDR3 is 14 residues long. Germline CDR1 SGDLS, CDR2 YYNGEE. Trimming shortened V by 0 bases and J by 6 bases, and 12 bases separated the two germline ends. DNA of the CDR3: TGTGCCAGCAGCGTAGACAGGGAAAGGGATGGCTACACCTTC. Translating it yields CASSVDRERDGYTF.

V gene TRBV5-1 combines with J gene TRBJ2-5; D remains unclear. V lost 4 bases, J lost 2 bases, and 3 bases lay in between. From germline, CDR1 is SGHRS and CDR2 YFSETQ. CDR3 length: 11 residues. The CDR3 here is CASSIQETQYF. The CDR3 nucleotides read TGCGCCAGCAGCATACAAGAGACCCAGTACTTC.

This chain links TRBV10-3 with TRBJ1-5; D perhaps matches TRBD1 (6 bases). The CDR3 is 13 residues long. Germline CDR1 reads ENHRY; CDR2 reads SYGVKD. V dropped 6 bases and J dropped 4 bases, with 10 bases sitting between them. CDR3 sequence (DNA): TGTGCCATCAGCCTTACAGGGAATCAGCCCCAGCATTTT. It specifies CAISLTGNQPQHF.

V is TRBV7-2 and J is TRBJ1-2, with D perhaps matching TRBD1 (6 bases). Germline-derived CDR1 and CDR2 are SGHTA and FQGNSA. The CDR3 sequence is 13 residues long. V lost 5 bases to trimming and J lost 4 bases, with 11 bases between them. The CDR3 protein is CASSADRAYGYTF. CDR3 nucleotides: TGTGCCAGCAGCGCGGACAGAGCCTATGGCTACACCTTC.

The chain is built from TRBV7-8 and TRBJ1-4; D is ambiguous. Trimming took 2 bases from V and 4 from J, leaving 11 bases between them. From germline, CDR1 is SGHVS and CDR2 FQNEAQ. The CDR3 loop spans 15 amino acids. This CDR3 is CASSLTADYNEKLFF. The CDR3 DNA is TGTGCCAGCAGCTTAACAGCGGACTATAATGAAAAACTGTTTTTT.

This sequence joins TRBV6-1 and TRBJ1-3; TRBD1 matches 10 bases. Germline CDR1 reads MNHNS; CDR2 reads SASEGT. Trimming took 4 bases from V and 2 from J; bases not matched to a gene: 2. This CDR3 has 15 amino acids. The CDR3, as DNA: TGTGCCAGCAGTGCGACAGGGGGCACTGGAAACACCATATATTTT. It specifies CASSATGGTGNTIYF.